This T cell receptor (beta chain) appears in the sequencing data of a study of T cell responses to AZD1222 COVID-19 vaccine listed by TCRdb under 2021. Background on the whole study: TCR sequencing was performed for about 250 trial participants, of whom about 200 were given two doses of AZD1222 and some 25 were given two doses of MenACWY control vaccine. Enrollment into the trials was organized by age into subgroups of 18-55, 56-69 and 70-plus years, and those subgroups contained approximately 160, 26 and 62 TCR-sequenced participants, respectively. Points the paper makes about the study in general: The 56-69-year group was small, and its depth increase did not reach significance, likely because of low power. The whole spike protein was spanned by vaccine-associated CD4 TCRs, and dominant responses were seen in regions 160-218 and 743-854. Most participants were white British and females outnumbered males, and the authors suggested that clonal diversity may have been underestimated. After two AZD1222 doses, spike-specific TCR breadth and depth were significantly higher than at day 0 and than in MenACWY recipients. Conclusions about previously exposed vaccinees are limited because only five to seven AZD1222 recipients were SARS-CoV-2 seropositive at baseline. Reportedly, almost half of the unique spike-specific TCRs recognized epitopes lying outside the regions that are mutated in the B.1.351 and B.1.1.7 variants. Because no day 14 peak-response samples were available, repertoires were characterized only after the peak T cell response.

The CDR3 starts with the cysteine, ends with the phenylalanine, and has 10 residues. The CDR3 DNA has 30 bases and is translated from base 1. Relative to germline, V is 9 bases shorter and J is 2 bases shorter, with 5 bases between their ends. CDR1 and CDR2, looked up from the germline V gene, are MDHEN and SYDVKM. The CDR3 regions of human TCRbeta chains were analyzed by immunosequencing. In the source study's methods: Repertoire TCRs were checked for matches against a reference library of SARS-CoV-2-specific TCRs that had been generated using the MIRA antigen-specificity platform. Breadth was defined as the fraction of unique TCRs that were SARS-CoV-2-associated, and depth was defined as the fraction of total T cells that were SARS-CoV-2-associated. Using the MIRA data, each spike-specific TCR was mapped to the spike region that the TCR reacts to and placed in a CD4 or CD8 class. Log10-transformed breadth and depth values were compared by one-way ANOVA with Sidak's multiple comparisons tests. Sourced from immuneACCESS, this table was stored by TCRdb with only in-frame sequences that have V and J called. A share of the clones is absent; for the studies checked, an unresolved V gene accounts for under half, and the remainder has no known explanation. V, J and clone size derive from that table, while D and trimming were established from the DNA sequence. The sample has 89,000 or so clones on record, less than 95% of them singletons. The top ten constitute approximately 30% of the sample.

Concerning this clone itself: Its antigen is not yet known. No qualities accompany the bases; no much larger clone lies one base away.

The sample's time point label is to be understood as: about 28 days (+/-7) after the second vaccine dose. Because spike-specific TCR depth and breadth did not differ between the two schedules, AZD1222 recipients who got a second dose at roughly 4 weeks were pooled with those who got a second dose at roughly 12 weeks. The vaccinee samples were drawn from two UK trials, COV001 and COV002, one of which was a single-blind randomized controlled phase 2/3 trial testing AZD1222 (ChAdOx1 nCoV-19) in healthy adults. For TCRbeta chain sequencing, PBMC samples from trial participants were taken at day 0 and at day 28 after the second dose.

This clonotype was sampled from an adult who received the AZD1222 COVID-19 vaccine. The chain is made from TRBV28 and TRBJ2-7; the D gene is unclear. Sequenced here: peripheral blood, sampled 28 days after the second AZD1222 dose. Here the CDR3 is given as CASTAYEQYF. The bases are TGTGCCAGTACAGCCTACGAGCAGTACTTC.